This TCR beta chain was sequenced in a study of read filtering for tumor transcriptome and immune sequencing. CDR3 size: 16 residues. In germline, CDR1 is KGHSH, CDR2 LQKENI. The V end lost 1 base, the J end lost 4 bases, and 14 bases lay between the germline ends. This clonotype was detected ten times or more. From about 400 ng of RNA, a library with molecular barcoded alpha/delta and beta/gamma adaptors was made. TCRdb reprocessed the reads with MiXCR, giving one entry per CDR3 protein. The repertoire holds roughly 130,000 distinct CDR3 sequences, approximately 12% seen once, with more than 9.5% in the top ten.

The material sequenced was a population of CD138-negative cells sorted from bone marrow. The rearrangement uses TRBV18 and TRBJ1-5; D is perhaps TRBD1 (5 bases). This TCR was recovered from a donor at least 40 years old with multiple myeloma. CDR3 protein: CASSPLGGTINQPQHF. CDR3 nucleotide sequence: TGTGCCAGCTCACCACTTGGGGGTACCATAAATCAGCCCCAGCATTTT.